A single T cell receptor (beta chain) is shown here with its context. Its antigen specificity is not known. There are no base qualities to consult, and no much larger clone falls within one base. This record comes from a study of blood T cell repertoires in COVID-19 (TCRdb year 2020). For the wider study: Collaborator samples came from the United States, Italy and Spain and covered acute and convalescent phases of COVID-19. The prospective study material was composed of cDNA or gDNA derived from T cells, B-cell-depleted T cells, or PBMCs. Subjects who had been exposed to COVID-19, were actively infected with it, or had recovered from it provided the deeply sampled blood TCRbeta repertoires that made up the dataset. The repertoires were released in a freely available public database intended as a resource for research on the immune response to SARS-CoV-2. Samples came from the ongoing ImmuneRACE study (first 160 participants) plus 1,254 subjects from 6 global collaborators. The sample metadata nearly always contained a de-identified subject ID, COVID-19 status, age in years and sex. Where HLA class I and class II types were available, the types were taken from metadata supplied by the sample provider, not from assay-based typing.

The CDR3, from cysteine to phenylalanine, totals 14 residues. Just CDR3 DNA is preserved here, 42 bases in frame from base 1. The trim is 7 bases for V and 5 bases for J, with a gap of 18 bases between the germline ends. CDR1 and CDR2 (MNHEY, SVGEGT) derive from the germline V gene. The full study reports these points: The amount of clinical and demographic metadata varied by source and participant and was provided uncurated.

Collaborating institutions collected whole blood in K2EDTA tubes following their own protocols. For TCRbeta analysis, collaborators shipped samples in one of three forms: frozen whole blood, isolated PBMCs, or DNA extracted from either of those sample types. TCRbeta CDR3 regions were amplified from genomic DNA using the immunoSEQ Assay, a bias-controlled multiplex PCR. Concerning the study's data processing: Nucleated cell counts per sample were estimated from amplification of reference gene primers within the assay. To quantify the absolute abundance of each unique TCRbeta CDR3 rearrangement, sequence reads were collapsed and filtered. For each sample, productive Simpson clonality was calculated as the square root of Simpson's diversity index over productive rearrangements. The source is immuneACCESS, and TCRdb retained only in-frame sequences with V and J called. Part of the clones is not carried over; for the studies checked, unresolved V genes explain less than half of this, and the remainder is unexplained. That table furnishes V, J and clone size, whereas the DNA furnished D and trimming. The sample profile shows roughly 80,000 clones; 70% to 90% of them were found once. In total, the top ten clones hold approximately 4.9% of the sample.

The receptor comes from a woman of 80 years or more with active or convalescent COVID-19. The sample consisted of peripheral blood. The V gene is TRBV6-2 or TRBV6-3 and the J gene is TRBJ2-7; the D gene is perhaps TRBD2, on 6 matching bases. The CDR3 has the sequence CASTPGGIVHEQYF. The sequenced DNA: TGTGCCAGCACCCCGGGCGGGATTGTCCACGAGCAGTACTTC.